These 5 T cell receptor beta chains were all obtained from the same sample, sequenced in a study of blood T cell repertoires in COVID-19. Produced via immunoSEQ multiplex PCR; TCRdb's table is partial and in-frame only. Of about 100,000 clones detected, 92% appear once; the ten largest clones hold around 6%. The sequencing input was peripheral blood. These receptors were taken from a man aged 65 to 85 with acute or convalescent COVID-19.

The chain links TRBV5-1 to TRBJ2-4; D ambiguous. Germline V CDR1 and CDR2: SGHRS, YFSETQ. The CDR3 is 13 amino acids. V gave up 0 bases and J gave up 7 bases, with 8 bases separating them. In DNA, the CDR3 is TGCGCCAGCAGCTTGGGGCGAGCGAACATTCAGTACTTC. Residues: CASSLGRANIQYF.

This chain uses TRBV18 with TRBJ1-5, with 8 bases matching TRBD1. There are 16 residues in the CDR3. J lost 0 bases, V lost 6 bases, and 7 bases had no gene match. Looked up from germline, CDR1 is KGHSH and CDR2 is LQKENI. The CDR3 spells CASSRQGRYSNQPQHF. The CDR3 region has the DNA TGTGCCAGCTCGCGACAGGGGCGGTATAGCAATCAGCCCCAGCATTTT.

The chain joins TRBV6-5 to TRBJ1-2, with a possible D match to TRBD1 (6 bases). Germline lookup yields CDR1 MNHEY and CDR2 SVGAGI. This CDR3 has 14 amino acids. Trimming stripped 7 bases from V and 6 bases from J, with 18 bases between. CDR3 sequence: CASNNREKGNGYTF. The CDR3, as DNA: TGTGCCAGCAATAACAGGGAGAAGGGGAATGGCTACACCTTC.

The CDR3 nucleotides read TGTGCCAGCAGTTTATTTCCAGGGGGAAAACTGTTTTTT. This encodes CASSLFPGGKLFF. J is TRBJ1-4 and V is TRBV28; 7 bases are a match to TRBD1. In germline, CDR1 is MDHEN, CDR2 SYDVKM. The CDR3 is made up of 13 amino acids. The V gene end was trimmed by 1 base and the J gene end by 10 bases; junction bases not matched to a gene: 3.

The chain is built from TRBV11-3 and TRBJ1-1; 9 bases fit TRBD1. CDR1 SGHNT and CDR2 YENEEA come from the germline V gene. The CDR3 spans 16 residues. Trimming removed 3 bases from V and 1 base from J; junction bases left unmatched: 6. The CDR3 here is CASSFSDRGPNTEAFF. CDR3 nucleotides: TGTGCCAGCAGCTTCTCGGACAGGGGACCGAACACTGAAGCTTTCTTT.